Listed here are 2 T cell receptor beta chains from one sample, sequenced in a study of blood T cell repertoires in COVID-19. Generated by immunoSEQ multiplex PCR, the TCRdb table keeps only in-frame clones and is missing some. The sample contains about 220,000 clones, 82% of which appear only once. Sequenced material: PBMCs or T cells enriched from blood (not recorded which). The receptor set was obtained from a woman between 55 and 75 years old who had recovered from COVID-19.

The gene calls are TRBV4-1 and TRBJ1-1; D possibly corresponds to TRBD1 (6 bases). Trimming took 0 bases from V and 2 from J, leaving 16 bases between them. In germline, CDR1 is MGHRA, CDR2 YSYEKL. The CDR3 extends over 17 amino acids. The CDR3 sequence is CASSQEQAGVLNTEAFF. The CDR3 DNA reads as TGCGCCAGCAGCCAAGAGCAGGCAGGGGTGCTCAACACTGAAGCTTTCTTT.

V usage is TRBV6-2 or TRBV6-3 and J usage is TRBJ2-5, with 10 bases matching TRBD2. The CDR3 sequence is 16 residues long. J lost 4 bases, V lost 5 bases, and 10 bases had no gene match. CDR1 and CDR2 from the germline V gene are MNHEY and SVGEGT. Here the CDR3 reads CASSTPLAGERETQYF. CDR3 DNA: TGTGCCAGCAGTACCCCCCTAGCGGGAGAGAGAGAGACCCAGTACTTC.